This note documents a single TCR beta chain sequence. This sample was included in a study of blood T cell repertoires in COVID-19. Trimming cost V 6 bases and J 1 base, with 9 bases left between them. The CDR3 spans 13 residues. Germline lookup yields CDR1 KGHSH and CDR2 LQKENI. Measured with immunoSEQ multiplex PCR; TCRdb has only the in-frame clones, and not every one. The sample shows roughly 200,000 clones, around 85% of them seen only once. V is TRBV18 and J is TRBJ1-1, with D unclear. This receptor was obtained from a woman aged 40 to 55 with acute COVID-19. Sequenced: PBMCs or T cells enriched from blood (not recorded which). The CDR3 is CASSRNGNTEAFF. The CDR3 region has the DNA TGTGCCAGCTCCCGAAACGGGAACACTGAAGCTTTCTTT.